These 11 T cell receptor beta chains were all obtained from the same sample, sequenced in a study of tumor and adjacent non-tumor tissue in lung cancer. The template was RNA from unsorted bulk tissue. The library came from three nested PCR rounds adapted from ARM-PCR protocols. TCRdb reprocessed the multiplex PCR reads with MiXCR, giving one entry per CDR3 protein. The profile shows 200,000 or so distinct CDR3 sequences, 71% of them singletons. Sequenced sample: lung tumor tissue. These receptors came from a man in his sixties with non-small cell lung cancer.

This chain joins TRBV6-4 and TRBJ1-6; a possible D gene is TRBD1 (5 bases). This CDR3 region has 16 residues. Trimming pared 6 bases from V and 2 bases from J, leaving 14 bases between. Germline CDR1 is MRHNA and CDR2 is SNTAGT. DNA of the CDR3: TGTGCCAGCAGGACGAATGTGGGGGCCTATAATTCACCCCTCCACTTT. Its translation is CASRTNVGAYNSPLHF.

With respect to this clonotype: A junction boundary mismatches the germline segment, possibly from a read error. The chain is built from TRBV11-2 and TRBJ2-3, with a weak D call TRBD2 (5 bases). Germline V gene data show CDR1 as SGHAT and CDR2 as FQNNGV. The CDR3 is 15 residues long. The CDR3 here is CASSLDRGTRDTRYF. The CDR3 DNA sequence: TGTGCCAGCAGCCTAGATCGGGGTACAAGAGATACGCGGTATTTT.

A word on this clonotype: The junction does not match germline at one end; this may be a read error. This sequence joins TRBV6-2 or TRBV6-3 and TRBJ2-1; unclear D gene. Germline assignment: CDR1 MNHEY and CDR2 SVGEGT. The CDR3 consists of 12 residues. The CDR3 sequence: CASSQPRNEQIF. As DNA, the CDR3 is TGTGCCAGCAGCCAGCCCCGCAATGAGCAGATCTTC.

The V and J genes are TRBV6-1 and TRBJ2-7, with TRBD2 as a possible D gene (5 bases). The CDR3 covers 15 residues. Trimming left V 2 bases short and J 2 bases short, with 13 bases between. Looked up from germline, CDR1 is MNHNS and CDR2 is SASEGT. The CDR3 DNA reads TGTGCCAGCAGTGAAAAAGGGAGCACAGCCTACGAGCAGTACTTC. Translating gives CASSEKGSTAYEQYF.

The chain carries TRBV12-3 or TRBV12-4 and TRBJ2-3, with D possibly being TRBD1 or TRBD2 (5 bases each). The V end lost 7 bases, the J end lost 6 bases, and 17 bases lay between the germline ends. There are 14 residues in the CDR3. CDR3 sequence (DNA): TGTGCCAGCATCTCCAGGGAGCGCGCTGATACGCAGTATTTT. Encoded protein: CASISRERADTQYF.

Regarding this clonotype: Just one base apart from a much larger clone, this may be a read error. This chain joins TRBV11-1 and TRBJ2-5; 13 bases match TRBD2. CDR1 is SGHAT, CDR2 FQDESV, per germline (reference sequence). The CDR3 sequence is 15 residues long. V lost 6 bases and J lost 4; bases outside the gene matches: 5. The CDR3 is CASSAGTSGAETQYF. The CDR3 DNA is TGTGCCAGCAGTGCCGGGACTAGCGGGGCAGAGACCCAGTACTTC.

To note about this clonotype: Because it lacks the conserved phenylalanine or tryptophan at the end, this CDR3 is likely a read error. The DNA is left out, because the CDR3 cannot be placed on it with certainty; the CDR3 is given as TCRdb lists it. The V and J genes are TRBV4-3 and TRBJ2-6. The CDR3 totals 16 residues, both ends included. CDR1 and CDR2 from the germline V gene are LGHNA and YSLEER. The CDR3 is CASSQEAVSGANVLTL.

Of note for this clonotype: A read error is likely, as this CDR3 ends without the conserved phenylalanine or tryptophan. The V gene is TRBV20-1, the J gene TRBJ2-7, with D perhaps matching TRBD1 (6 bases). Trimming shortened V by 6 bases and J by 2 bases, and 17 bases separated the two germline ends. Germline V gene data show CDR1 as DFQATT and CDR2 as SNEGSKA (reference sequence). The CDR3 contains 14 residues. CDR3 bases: TGCAGTGCGCGCATAGGGGGTAAGACCTACGAGCAGTACCTT. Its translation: CSARIGGKTYEQYL.

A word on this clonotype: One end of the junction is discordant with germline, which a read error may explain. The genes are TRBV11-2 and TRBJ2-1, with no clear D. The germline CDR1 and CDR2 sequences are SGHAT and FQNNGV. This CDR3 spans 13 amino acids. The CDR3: CANSSAFCTEQFF. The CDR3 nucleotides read TGTGCCAACAGCTCTGCATTTTGCACTGAGCAGTTCTTC.

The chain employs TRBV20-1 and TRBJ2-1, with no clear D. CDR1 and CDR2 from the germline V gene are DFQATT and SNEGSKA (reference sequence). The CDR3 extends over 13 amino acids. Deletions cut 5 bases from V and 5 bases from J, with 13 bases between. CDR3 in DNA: TGCAGTGCTGGCGGATCCTTCCACAATGAGCAGTTCTTC. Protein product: CSAGGSFHNEQFF.

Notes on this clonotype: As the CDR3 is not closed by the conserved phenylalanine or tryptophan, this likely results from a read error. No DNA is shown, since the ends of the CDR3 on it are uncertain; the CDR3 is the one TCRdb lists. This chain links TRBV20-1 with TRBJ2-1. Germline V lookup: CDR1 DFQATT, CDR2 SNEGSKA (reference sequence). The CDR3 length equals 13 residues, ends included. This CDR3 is CSARDQPGNERFS.